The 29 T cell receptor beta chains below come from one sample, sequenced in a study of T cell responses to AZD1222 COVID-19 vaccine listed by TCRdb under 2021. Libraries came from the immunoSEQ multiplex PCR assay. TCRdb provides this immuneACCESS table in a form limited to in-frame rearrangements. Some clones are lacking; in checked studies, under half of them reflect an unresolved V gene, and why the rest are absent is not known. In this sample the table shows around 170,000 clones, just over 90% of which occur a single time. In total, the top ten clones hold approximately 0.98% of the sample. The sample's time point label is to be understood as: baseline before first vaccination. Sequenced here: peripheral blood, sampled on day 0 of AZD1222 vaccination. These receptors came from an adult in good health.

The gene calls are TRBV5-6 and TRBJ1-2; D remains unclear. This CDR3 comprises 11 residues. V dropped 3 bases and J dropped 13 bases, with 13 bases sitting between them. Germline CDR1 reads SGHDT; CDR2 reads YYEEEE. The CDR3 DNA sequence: TGTGCCAGCAGCTCGCTCAGCGCACCCACCTTC. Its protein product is CASSSLSAPTF.

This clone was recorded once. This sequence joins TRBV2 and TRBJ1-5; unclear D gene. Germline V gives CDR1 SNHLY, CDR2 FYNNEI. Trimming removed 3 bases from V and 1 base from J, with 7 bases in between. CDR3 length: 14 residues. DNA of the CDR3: TGTGCCAGCAGTGACAGGAGGAGCAATCAGCCCCAGCATTTT. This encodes CASSDRRSNQPQHF.

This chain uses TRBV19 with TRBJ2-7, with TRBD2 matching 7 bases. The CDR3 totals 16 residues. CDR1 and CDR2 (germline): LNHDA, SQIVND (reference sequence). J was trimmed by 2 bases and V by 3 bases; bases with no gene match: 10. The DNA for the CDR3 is TGTGCCAGTAGTATGGGCGGCGGGAGTCCCGCCTACGAGCAGTACTTC. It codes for CASSMGGGSPAYEQYF.

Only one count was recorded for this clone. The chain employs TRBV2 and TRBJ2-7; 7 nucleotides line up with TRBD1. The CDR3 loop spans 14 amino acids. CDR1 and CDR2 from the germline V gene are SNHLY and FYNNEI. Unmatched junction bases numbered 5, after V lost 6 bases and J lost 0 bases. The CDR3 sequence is CASSYGTVSYEQYF. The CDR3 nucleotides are TGTGCCAGCAGCTACGGGACAGTCTCCTACGAGCAGTACTTC.

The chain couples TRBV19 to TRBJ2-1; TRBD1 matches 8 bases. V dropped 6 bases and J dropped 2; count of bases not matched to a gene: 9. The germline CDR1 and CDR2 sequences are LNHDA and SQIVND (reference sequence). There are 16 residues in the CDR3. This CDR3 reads CASSSAGQGPYNEQFF. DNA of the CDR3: TGTGCCAGTAGCTCTGCAGGACAGGGTCCCTACAATGAGCAGTTCTTC.

CDR3 protein: CSVPGTGGSLSNEKLFF. CDR3 nucleotide sequence: TGCAGCGTTCCAGGGACAGGGGGGTCCCTTTCTAATGAAAAACTGTTTTTT. The genes are TRBV29-1 and TRBJ1-4; 11 positions agree with TRBD1. Trimming at V came to 5 bases and at J to 3 bases, leaving 11 bases not matched to a gene. The CDR3 consists of 17 residues. Germline CDR1 and CDR2: SQVTM and ANQGSEA.

In DNA form, the CDR3 reads TGCGCCAGCAGCCAAAGGACAGGGAACACTGAAGCTTTCTTT. Encoded protein: CASSQRTGNTEAFF. The rearrangement links TRBV4-1 to TRBJ1-1, with 7 bases aligning to TRBD1. Germline CDR1 is MGHRA and CDR2 is YSYEKL. Trimming took 2 bases from V and 1 from J; bases not matched to a gene: 1. This CDR3 contains 14 residues.

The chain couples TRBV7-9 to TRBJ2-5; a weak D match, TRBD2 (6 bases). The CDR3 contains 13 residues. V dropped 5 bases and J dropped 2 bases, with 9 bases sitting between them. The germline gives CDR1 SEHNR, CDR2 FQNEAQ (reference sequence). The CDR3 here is CASSRGNQETQYF. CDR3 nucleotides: TGTGCCAGCAGCCGGGGGAATCAAGAGACCCAGTACTTC.

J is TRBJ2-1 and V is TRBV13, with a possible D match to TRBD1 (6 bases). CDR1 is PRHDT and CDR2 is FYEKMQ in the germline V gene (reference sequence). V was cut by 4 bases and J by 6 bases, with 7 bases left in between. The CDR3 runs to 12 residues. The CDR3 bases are TGTGCCAGCAGCTCACAGGGCAATGAGCAGTTCTTC. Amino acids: CASSSQGNEQFF.

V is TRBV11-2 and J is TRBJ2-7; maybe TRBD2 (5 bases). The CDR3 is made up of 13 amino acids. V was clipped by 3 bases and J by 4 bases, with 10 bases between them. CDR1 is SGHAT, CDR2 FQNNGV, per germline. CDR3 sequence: CASSFSGGYEQYF. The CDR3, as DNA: TGTGCCAGCAGCTTTTCGGGCGGGTACGAGCAGTACTTC.

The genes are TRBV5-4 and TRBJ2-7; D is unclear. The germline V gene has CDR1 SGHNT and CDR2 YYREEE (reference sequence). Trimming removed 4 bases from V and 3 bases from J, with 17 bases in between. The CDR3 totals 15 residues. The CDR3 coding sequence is TGTGCCAGCAGCCCGCGCTTAGGCGGAGACTACGAGCAGTACTTC. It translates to CASSPRLGGDYEQYF.

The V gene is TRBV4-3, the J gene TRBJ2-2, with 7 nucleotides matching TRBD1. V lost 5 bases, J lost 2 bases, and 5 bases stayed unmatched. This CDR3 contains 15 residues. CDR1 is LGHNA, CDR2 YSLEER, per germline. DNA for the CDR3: TGCGCCAGCAGCGCCCGGGACAGTAACACCGGGGAGCTGTTTTTT. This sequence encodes CASSARDSNTGELFF.

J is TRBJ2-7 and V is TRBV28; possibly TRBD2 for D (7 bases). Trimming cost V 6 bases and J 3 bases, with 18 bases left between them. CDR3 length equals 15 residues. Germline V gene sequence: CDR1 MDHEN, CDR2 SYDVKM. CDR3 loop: CASSPLRGGIYEQYF. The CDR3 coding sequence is TGTGCCAGCAGCCCACTAAGGGGGGGGATCTACGAGCAGTACTTC.

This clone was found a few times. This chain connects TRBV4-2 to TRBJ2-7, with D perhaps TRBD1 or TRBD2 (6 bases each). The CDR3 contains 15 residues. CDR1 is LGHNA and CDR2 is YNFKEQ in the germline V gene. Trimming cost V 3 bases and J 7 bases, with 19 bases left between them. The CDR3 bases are TGTGCCAGCAGCCAGGCCGGGGGCAGAGTGGGAGAGCAGTACTTC. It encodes CASSQAGGRVGEQYF.

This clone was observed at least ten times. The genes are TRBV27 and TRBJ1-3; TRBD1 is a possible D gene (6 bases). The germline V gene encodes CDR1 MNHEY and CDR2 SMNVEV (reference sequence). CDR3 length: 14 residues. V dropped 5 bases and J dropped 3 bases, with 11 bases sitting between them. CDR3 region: CASSNSRGGNTIYF. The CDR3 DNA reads TGTGCCAGCAGTAACTCCAGGGGTGGAAACACCATATATTTT.

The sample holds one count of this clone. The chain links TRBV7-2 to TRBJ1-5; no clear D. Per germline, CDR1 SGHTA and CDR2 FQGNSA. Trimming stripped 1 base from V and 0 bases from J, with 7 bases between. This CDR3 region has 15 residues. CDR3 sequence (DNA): TGTGCCAGCAGCTTAGAGGACTTTAGCAATCAGCCCCAGCATTTT. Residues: CASSLEDFSNQPQHF.

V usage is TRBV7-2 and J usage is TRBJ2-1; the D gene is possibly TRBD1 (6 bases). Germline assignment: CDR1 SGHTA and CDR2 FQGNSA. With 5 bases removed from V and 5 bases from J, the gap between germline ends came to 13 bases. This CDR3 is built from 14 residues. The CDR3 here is CASSPRTVHNEQFF. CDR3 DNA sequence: TGTGCCAGCAGCCCCAGGACAGTCCACAATGAGCAGTTCTTC.

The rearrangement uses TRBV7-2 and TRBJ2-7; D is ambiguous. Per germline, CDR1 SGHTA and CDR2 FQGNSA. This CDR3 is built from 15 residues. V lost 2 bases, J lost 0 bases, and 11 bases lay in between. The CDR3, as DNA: TGTGCCAGCAGCTTAAGGTCAGAGCACTCCTACGAGCAGTACTTC. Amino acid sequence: CASSLRSEHSYEQYF. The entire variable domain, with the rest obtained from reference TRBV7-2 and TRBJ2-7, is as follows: GAGVSQSPSNKVTEKGKDVELRCDPISGHTALYWYRQSLGQGLEFLIYFQGNSAPDKSGLPSDRFSAERTGGSVSTLTIQRTQQEDSAVYLCASSLRSEHSYEQYFGPGTRLTVT.

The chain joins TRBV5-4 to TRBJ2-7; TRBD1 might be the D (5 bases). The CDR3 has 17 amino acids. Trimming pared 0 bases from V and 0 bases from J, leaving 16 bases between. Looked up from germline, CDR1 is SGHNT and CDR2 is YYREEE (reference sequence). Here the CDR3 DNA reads TGTGCCAGCAGCTTGGAGATAGGGGCGGTTGGCTCCTACGAGCAGTACTTC. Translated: CASSLEIGAVGSYEQYF.

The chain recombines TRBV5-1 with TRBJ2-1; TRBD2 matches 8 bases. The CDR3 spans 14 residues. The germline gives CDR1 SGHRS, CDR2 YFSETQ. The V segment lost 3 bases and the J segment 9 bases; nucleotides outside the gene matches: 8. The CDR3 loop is CASSWEGTRGEQFF. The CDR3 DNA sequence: TGCGCCAGCAGCTGGGAGGGGACTAGGGGTGAGCAGTTCTTC.

CDR3 nucleotides: TGTGCCATCGCTGGAATGAACACTGAAGCTTTCTTT. This gives the protein CAIAGMNTEAFF. J is TRBJ1-1 and V is TRBV10-3, with no clear D. Between the trimmed V and J ends, which lost 8 bases and 0 bases, there was a span of 7 bases. The CDR3 extends over 12 amino acids. Germline assignment: CDR1 ENHRY and CDR2 SYGVKD.

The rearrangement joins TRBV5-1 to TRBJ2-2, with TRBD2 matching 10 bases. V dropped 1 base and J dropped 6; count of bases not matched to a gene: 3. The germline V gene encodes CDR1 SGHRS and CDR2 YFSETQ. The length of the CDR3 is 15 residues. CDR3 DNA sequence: TGCGCCAGCAGCTTGCTAGCGGGAGAAGCCGGGGAGCTGTTTTTT. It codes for CASSLLAGEAGELFF.

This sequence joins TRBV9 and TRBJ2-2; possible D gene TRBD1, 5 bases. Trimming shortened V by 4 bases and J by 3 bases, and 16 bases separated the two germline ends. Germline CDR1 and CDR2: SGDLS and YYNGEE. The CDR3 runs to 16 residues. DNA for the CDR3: TGTGCCAGCAGCCCGTTGGGGCGGCATTACACCGGGGAGCTGTTTTTT. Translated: CASSPLGRHYTGELFF.

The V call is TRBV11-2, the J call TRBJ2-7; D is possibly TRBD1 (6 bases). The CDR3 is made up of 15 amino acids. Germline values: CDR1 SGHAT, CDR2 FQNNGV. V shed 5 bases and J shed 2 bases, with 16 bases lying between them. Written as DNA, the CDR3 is TGTGCCAGCAGCCCAGTCGCGACAGGAGCCTACGAGCAGTACTTC. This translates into CASSPVATGAYEQYF.

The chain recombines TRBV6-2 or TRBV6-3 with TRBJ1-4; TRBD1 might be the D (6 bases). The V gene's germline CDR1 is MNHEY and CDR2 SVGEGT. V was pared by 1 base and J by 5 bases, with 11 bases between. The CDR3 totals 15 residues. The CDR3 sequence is CASSYLGGANEKLFF. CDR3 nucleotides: TGTGCCAGCAGTTACTTGGGGGGCGCGAATGAAAAACTGTTTTTT.

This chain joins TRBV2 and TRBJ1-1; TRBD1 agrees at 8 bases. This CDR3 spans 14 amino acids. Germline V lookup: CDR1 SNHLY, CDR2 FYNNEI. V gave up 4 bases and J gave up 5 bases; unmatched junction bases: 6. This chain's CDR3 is CASSVDRGGTEAFF. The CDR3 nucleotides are TGTGCCAGCAGTGTCGACAGGGGTGGGACTGAAGCTTTCTTT. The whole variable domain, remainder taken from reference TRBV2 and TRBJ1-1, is EPEVTQTPSHQVTQMGQEVILRCVPISNHLYFYWYRQILGQKVEFLVSFYNNEISEKSEIFDDQFSVERPDGSNFTLKIRSTKLEDSAMYFCASSVDRGGTEAFFGQGTRLTVV.

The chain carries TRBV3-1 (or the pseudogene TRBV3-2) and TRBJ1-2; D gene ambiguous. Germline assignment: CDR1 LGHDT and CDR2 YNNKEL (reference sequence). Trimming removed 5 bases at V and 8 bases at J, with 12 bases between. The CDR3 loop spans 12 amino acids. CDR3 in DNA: TGTGCCAGCAGCGACCCCCCGAGCGGCTACACCTTC. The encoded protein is CASSDPPSGYTF.

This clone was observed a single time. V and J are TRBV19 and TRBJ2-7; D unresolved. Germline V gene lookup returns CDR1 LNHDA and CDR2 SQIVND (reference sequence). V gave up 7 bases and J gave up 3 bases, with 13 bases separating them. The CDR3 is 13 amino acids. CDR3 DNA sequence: TGTGCCAGTAAGCCTGGCCGCGGCTACGAGCAGTACTTC. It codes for CASKPGRGYEQYF.

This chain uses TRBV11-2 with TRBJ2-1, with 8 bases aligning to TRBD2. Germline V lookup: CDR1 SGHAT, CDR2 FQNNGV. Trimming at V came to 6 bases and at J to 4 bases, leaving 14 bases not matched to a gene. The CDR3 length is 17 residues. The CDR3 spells CASSPGGASGPYNEQFF. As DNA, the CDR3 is TGTGCCAGCAGTCCTGGGGGGGCTAGCGGGCCGTACAATGAGCAGTTCTTC.